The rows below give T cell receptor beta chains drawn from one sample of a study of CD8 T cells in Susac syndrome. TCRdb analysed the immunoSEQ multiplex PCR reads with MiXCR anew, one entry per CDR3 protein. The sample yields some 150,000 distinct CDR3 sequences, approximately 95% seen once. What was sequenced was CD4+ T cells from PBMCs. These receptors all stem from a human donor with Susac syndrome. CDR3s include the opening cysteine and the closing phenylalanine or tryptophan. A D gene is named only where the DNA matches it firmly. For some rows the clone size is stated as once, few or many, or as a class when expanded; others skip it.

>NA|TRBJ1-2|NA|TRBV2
CASSLSLTGTYGYTF
TGTGCCAGCAGTCTAAGCCTAACAGGGACCTATGGCTACACCTTC
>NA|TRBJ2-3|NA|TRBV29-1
CSVAPLTDTQYF
TGCAGCGTTGCTCCGCTCACAGATACGCAGTATTTT
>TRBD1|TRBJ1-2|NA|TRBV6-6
CASSSAADRFYGYTF
TGTGCCAGCAGTTCCGCCGCGGACAGGTTCTATGGCTACACCTTC
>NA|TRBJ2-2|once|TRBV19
CASSSGASTGELFF
TGTGCCAGTAGTAGTGGGGCTAGCACCGGGGAGCTGTTTTTT
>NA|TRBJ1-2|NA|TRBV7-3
CASSPSGGTNYGYTF
TGTGCCAGCAGCCCTAGTGGGGGGACTAACTATGGCTACACCTTC
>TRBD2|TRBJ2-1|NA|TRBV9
CASSVLPGLAGGNEQFF
TGTGCCAGCAGCGTTCTCCCGGGACTAGCGGGGGGCAATGAGCAGTTCTTC
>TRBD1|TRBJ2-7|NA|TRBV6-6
CASTTRTGAYEQYF
TGTGCCAGCACCACTAGGACAGGGGCCTACGAGCAGTACTTC
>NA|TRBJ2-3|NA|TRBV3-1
CASSRRAADTQYF
TGTGCCAGCAGCCGACGGGCGGCAGATACGCAGTATTTT
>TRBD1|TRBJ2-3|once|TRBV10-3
CAISGQGGGDTQYF
TGTGCCATCAGTGGACAGGGGGGAGGAGATACGCAGTATTTT
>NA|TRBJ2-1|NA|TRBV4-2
CASSASGGGNEQFF
TGTGCCAGCAGCGCATCGGGCGGAGGAAATGAGCAGTTCTTC
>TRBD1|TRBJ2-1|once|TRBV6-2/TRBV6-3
CASRRTGGTNEQFF
TGTGCCAGCAGAAGGACAGGGGGTACGAATGAGCAGTTCTTC
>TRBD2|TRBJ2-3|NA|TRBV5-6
CASSLVLAGITDTQYF
TGTGCCAGCAGCTTGGTGCTAGCGGGGATCACAGATACGCAGTATTTT
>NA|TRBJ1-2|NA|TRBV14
CASSQRRNYGYTF
TGTGCCAGCAGCCAACGACGGAACTATGGCTACACCTTC
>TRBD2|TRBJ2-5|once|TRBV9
CASSLAGEQETQYF
TGTGCCAGCAGCTTAGCGGGGGAGCAAGAGACCCAGTACTTC
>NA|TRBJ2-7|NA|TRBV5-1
CASSLAGRYEQYF
TGCGCCAGCAGCTTGGCCGGACGTTACGAGCAGTACTTC
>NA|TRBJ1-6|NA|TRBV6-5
CASSYSNGRVGSPLHF
TGTGCCAGCAGTTACTCGAATGGTAGGGTGGGCTCACCCCTCCACTTT
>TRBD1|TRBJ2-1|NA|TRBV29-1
CSVAPRRDRFANEQFF
TGCAGCGTTGCCCCTCGTCGGGACAGGTTTGCCAATGAGCAGTTCTTC
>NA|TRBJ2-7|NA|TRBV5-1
CASRRTEDGLYEQYF
TGCGCCAGCAGAAGAACCGAAGACGGGCTCTACGAGCAGTACTTC
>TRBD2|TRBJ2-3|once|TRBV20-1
CSAGSGVADTQYF
TGCAGTGCTGGTAGCGGGGTGGCAGATACGCAGTATTTT
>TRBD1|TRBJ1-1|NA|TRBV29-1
CSVPATGVNTEAFF
TGCAGCGTTCCCGCGACAGGGGTGAACACTGAAGCTTTCTTT
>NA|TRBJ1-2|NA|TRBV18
CASSPTGEAYTF
TGTGCCAGCTCACCAACAGGCGAGGCCTATACCTTC
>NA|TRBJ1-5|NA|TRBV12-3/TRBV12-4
CASSLTVYSNQPQHF
TGTGCCAGCAGTTTAACCGTGTATAGCAATCAGCCCCAGCATTTT
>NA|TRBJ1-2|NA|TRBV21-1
CASSAPRQGTNGYTF
TGTGCCAGCAGCGCCCCTCGACAGGGGACGAATGGCTACACCTTC
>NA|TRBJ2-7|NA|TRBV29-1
CSAGLGGGEQYF
TGCAGCGCGGGACTCGGCGGCGGCGAGCAGTACTTC
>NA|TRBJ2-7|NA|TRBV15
CATSRVTALTYEQYF
TGTGCCACCAGCAGAGTAACAGCCTTGACCTACGAGCAGTACTTC
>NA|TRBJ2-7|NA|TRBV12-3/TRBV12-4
CASSVGSYEQYF
TGTGCCAGCAGTGTCGGGTCCTACGAGCAGTACTTC
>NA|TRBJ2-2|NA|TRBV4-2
CASSQVTRELFF
TGTGCCAGCAGCCAAGTGACCCGGGAGCTGTTTTTT
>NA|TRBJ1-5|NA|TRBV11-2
CASSFGRTSNQPQHF
TGTGCCAGCAGCTTTGGGAGAACGAGCAATCAGCCCCAGCATTTT
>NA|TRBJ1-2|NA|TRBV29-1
CSTPGGGYGYTF
TGCAGCACCCCCGGGGGCGGCTATGGCTACACCTTC
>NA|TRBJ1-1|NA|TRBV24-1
CATSDLRRQDTEAFF
TGTGCCACCAGTGATTTGCGAAGGCAGGACACTGAAGCTTTCTTT
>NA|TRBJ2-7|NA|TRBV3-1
CASSQRRTGEQYF
TGTGCCAGCAGCCAACGAAGGACGGGAGAGCAGTACTTC
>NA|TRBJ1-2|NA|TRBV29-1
CSVESGTYGYTF
TGCAGCGTTGAGTCGGGGACCTATGGCTACACCTTC
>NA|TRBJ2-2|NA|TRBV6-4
CAVRLGHNTGELFF
TGTGCCGTACGTTTGGGACACAACACCGGGGAGCTGTTTTTT
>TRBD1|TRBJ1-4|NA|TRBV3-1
CASSPTGEEKLFF
TGTGCCAGCAGCCCGACAGGGGAAGAAAAACTGTTTTTT
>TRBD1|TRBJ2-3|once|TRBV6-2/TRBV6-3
CASSYDGTAGGTQYF
TGTGCCAGCAGTTACGACGGGACAGCTGGGGGTACGCAGTATTTT